This T cell receptor beta chain was sequenced during a study of blood T cells in healthy people across ages. On the study more broadly: Template-switching capture recovered about one barcoded beta molecule per two T cells.

A second PCR, run for about 7 to 11 cycles, used a sample-barcoded 5' primer plus a J-beta primer mix. TCRdb itself ran the 5' RACE reads through MiXCR, one entry per CDR3 protein. The sample has roughly 2 million distinct CDR3 sequences, about 50% seen once. After removal of 5 bases from V and 3 bases from J, the junction contained 7 bases not matched to a gene. This CDR3 comprises 15 residues. Per germline, CDR1 SGHTA and CDR2 FQGNSA. The gene calls are TRBV7-2 and TRBJ2-5; 9 bases agree with TRBD1. The sequence came from a woman aged 40 to 50 in good health. The sequenced material came from blood. CDR3 in DNA: TGTGCCAGCAGCGGCGGGACAGGGTATAAAGAGACCCAGTACTTC. This gives the protein CASSGGTGYKETQYF.